A single sample gave rise to the 15 T cell receptor beta chains below, sequenced in a study of blood T cells in healthy people across ages. Then a second PCR, running about 7 to 11 cycles, was carried out with a sample-barcoded 5' primer and a J-beta primer mix. TCRdb reanalysed the 5' RACE reads using MiXCR and keeps one entry per CDR3 protein. The sample gives roughly 1,500,000 distinct CDR3 sequences, 40% to 50% of which show up once; approximately 7.9% is in the top ten. Sequences were obtained from blood. These receptors were collected from a young woman in good health.

This clonotype was recorded many times. V usage is TRBV29-1 and J usage is TRBJ2-5; no clear D gene. Germline V gene lookup returns CDR1 SQVTM and CDR2 ANQGSEA. The CDR3 sequence is 13 residues long. Trimming pared 3 bases from V and 1 base from J, leaving 9 bases between. CDR3 protein: CSVDTAAQETQYF. CDR3 nucleotides: TGCAGCGTTGATACGGCAGCCCAAGAGACCCAGTACTTC.

This clonotype was found once. The chain couples TRBV3-1 to TRBJ2-5, with 9 bases identical to TRBD2. The J call is doubtful: the DNA matches TRBJ2-7 better. Germline CDR1 and CDR2: LGHDT and YNNKEL (reference sequence). This CDR3 has 15 amino acids. The CDR3 DNA follows: TGTGCCAGCAGCCAAGAGGTTTGGCGGGAGGGCGAGCAGTACTTC. It is translated as CASSQEVWREGEQYF.

This chain connects TRBV5-4 to TRBJ2-1; 7 bases line up with TRBD2. The DNA end is a closer match to TRBJ2-7, so the J assignment may be wrong. The CDR3 is 17 amino acids. Germline assignment: CDR1 SGHNT and CDR2 YYREEE (reference sequence). CDR3 nucleotide sequence: TGTGCCAGCAGCTTGGCCTTCGGCGGGAGCTCCTACAATGAGCAGTACTTC. Its protein is CASSLAFGGSSYNEQYF.

This clonotype was seen more than once but under ten times. The J gene is TRBJ1-1, the V gene TRBV20-1; D perhaps matches TRBD1 (6 bases). The CDR3 is 13 amino acids. Germline CDR1 DFQATT, CDR2 SNEGSKA (reference sequence). The V end was cut by 5 bases, the J end by 7 bases, with 17 bases between. The chain's CDR3 is CSAVSTGSYEAFF. In nucleotides, the CDR3 is TGCAGTGCTGTATCTACAGGGTCCTATGAAGCTTTCTTT.

This clonotype was seen a few times. V and J are TRBV20-1 and TRBJ2-3; TRBD2 matches at 11 bases. The length of the CDR3 is 17 residues. V was clipped by 0 bases and J by 5 bases; unmatched bases: 10. Germline V gene data show CDR1 as DFQATT and CDR2 as SNEGSKA (reference sequence). CDR3 loop: CSARDLLSGRAVDTQYF. The CDR3 DNA follows: TGCAGTGCTAGAGACCTCCTTAGCGGGAGGGCCGTAGATACGCAGTATTTT.

The rearrangement uses TRBV7-2 and TRBJ1-5; the D gene is possibly TRBD1 (6 bases). Germline values: CDR1 SGHTA, CDR2 FQGNSA. This CDR3 is 14 amino acids long. The germline V and J ends were trimmed by 5 bases and 3 bases, with 11 bases remaining between them. CDR3 nucleotide sequence: TGTGCCAGCAGCACCGACAGGCACAATCAGCCCCAGCATTTT. Translating it yields CASSTDRHNQPQHF.

This clonotype is a singleton in its sample. The chain has TRBV4-2 and TRBJ2-5; 9 bases line up with TRBD2. The DNA end lines up better with TRBJ2-7; the J call may be wrong. Germline CDR1 is LGHNA and CDR2 is YNFKEQ. CDR3 size: 16 residues. This CDR3 is CASSRVLAGTLYEQYF. The DNA for the CDR3 is TGTGCCAGCAGCCGAGTTCTAGCGGGGACACTCTACGAGCAGTACTTC.

This clonotype was observed a handful of times. The chain joins TRBV6-4 to TRBJ1-2; no firm D call. The CDR3 runs 14 residues. The V end was cut by 0 bases, the J end by 7 bases, with 12 bases between. Germline CDR1 and CDR2: MRHNA and SNTAGT. CDR3 protein: CASSDSRQTTGYTF. For the CDR3, the DNA is TGTGCCAGCAGTGACTCGCGACAAACCACTGGCTACACCTTC.

The chain is built from TRBV10-3 and TRBJ2-3, with 10 bases matching TRBD2. Looked up from germline, CDR1 is ENHRY and CDR2 is SYGVKD. The CDR3 length is 17 residues. V shed 6 bases and J 2 bases; nucleotides not matched to a gene: 11. The CDR3, as DNA: TGTGCCATCAGGGCCCTAGCGGGAGTTCGCGTCACAGATACGCAGTATTTT. This encodes CAIRALAGVRVTDTQYF.

This chain links TRBV18 with TRBJ2-2; D is ambiguous. Trimming left V 7 bases short and J 3 bases short, with 12 bases between. CDR1 is KGHSH and CDR2 is LQKENI in the germline V gene. The CDR3 covers 14 residues. Written as DNA, the CDR3 is TGTGCCAGCTGGTTCCTCCAGGACACCGGGGAGCTGTTTTTT. As protein: CASWFLQDTGELFF.

The chain links TRBV12-3 or TRBV12-4 to TRBJ1-1; D gene uncertain. The CDR3 extends over 11 amino acids. Trimming cost V 6 bases and J 10 bases, with 12 bases left between them. CDR3 region: CASRLRVGAFF. The DNA for the CDR3 is TGTGCCAGCAGACTCCGGGTAGGAGCTTTCTTT.

The rearrangement joins TRBV10-3 to TRBJ2-3, with D maybe TRBD1 (6 bases). Trimming cost V 3 bases and J 6 bases, with 13 bases left between them. The CDR3 has 14 residues. Looked up from germline, CDR1 is ENHRY and CDR2 is SYGVKD. The CDR3 protein is CAISDRTERDTQYF. As DNA, the CDR3 is TGTGCCATCAGTGACCGGACAGAGAGGGATACGCAGTATTTT.

This clonotype was observed a few times. The chain employs TRBV14 and TRBJ2-3; 9 nucleotides agree with TRBD2. V gave up 0 bases and J gave up 2 bases; unmatched junction bases: 3. The germline gives CDR1 SGHDN, CDR2 FVKESK. The CDR3 has 16 amino acids. CDR3: CASSQEASGTTDTQYF. In DNA, the CDR3 is TGTGCCAGCAGCCAAGAAGCTAGCGGGACCACAGATACGCAGTATTTT.

This chain connects TRBV30 to TRBJ2-3; 8 positions agree with TRBD1. The CDR3 is made up of 15 amino acids. The trim removed 0 bases at V and 4 bases at J, leaving 6 bases unmatched. In germline, CDR1 is GTSNPN, CDR2 SVGIG (reference sequence). The CDR3 region has the DNA TGTGCCTGGAGTGTAGGCAGGGGGCTATCAGATACGCAGTATTTT. Encoded protein: CAWSVGRGLSDTQYF.

This clonotype was seen a few times. The chain carries TRBV18 and TRBJ2-5; TRBD2 is a possible D gene (6 bases). The CDR3 spans 14 residues. Germline CDR1 reads KGHSH; CDR2 reads LQKENI. Trimming took off 6 bases at V and 1 base at J, with 12 bases between the two ends. CDR3 nucleotides: TGTGCCAGCTCGGAGGGAGTCCTCCAAGAGACCCAGTACTTC. Encoded protein: CASSEGVLQETQYF. Together with reference TRBV18 and TRBJ2-5, the CDR3 gives the full variable domain: NAGVMQNPRHLVRRRGQEARLRCSPMKGHSHVYWYRQLPEEGLKFMVYLQKENIIDESGMPKERFSAEFPKEGPSILRIQQVVRGDSAAYFCASSEGVLQETQYFGPGTRLLVL.